This entry describes one T cell receptor (beta chain). The data were obtained in a study of T cells in Graves' hyperthyroidism and ophthalmopathy. This CDR3 spans 12 amino acids. CDR1 is SGHTA and CDR2 is FQGNSA in the germline V gene. Trimming stripped 5 bases from V and 12 bases from J, with 14 bases between. Amplification yielded TCR beta CDR3 regions, with RNA transcripts as the source. The primer set for the first-round RT-PCR of the TCR CDR3 was HTBI. MiXCR was run by TCRdb on the multiplex PCR reads, yielding one entry per CDR3 protein. This table holds approximately 720,000 distinct CDR3 sequences, roughly 20% found once.

The rearrangement joins TRBV7-2 to TRBJ2-1; D call uncertain. Sequencing was performed on blood. The receptor comes from a woman between 50 and 59 years old with Graves' hyperthyroidism that later progressed to Graves' ophthalmopathy. The CDR3: CASSGPGFGQFF. Here the CDR3 DNA reads TGTGCCAGCAGCGGTCCCGGGTTTGGGCAGTTCTTC.